This TCR beta chain came from a study of neurological immune-mediated disorders. This clonotype has a count of ten or more. The target antigen is unknown. Germline V lookup: CDR1 SGHTA, CDR2 FQGNSA. Trimming cost V 3 bases and J 2 bases, with 13 bases left between them. The CDR3 has 15 amino acids. As for time point: longitudinal time-point 1 (baseline). Regarding the study as a whole: The most TCR clonal expansion was seen in HTLV-1-associated myelopathy, and the least was seen in multiple sclerosis, which fell below healthy controls. Across subjects, expanded clones had no CDR3 amino acid sequences in common, pointing to private repertoires in all groups.

In TCRdb, the 5' RACE reads were re-called with MiXCR into one record per CDR3 protein. The table lists about 49,000 distinct CDR3 sequences, 9% to 10% of them singletons. Source material: PBMCs. The chain joins TRBV7-2 to TRBJ2-5, with a weak D call TRBD1 (5 bases). The sequence was obtained from a woman aged 40 to 49 in good health. In DNA form, the CDR3 reads TGTGCCAGCAGCTTTGCCGGGCAGGGACAAGAGACCCAGTACTTC. This codes for CASSFAGQGQETQYF.